This TCR beta chain was identified in a study of OX40 agonist ivuxolimab in advanced cancers. Cycle 7 day 1, cycle 4 day 1, and baseline were the timepoints at which blood was sampled. The V gene end was trimmed by 5 bases and the J gene end by 5 bases; junction bases not matched to a gene: 8. Per germline, CDR1 MNHNS and CDR2 SASEGT. The CDR3 runs 14 residues. The table lists this clone with a few counts. Method: immunoSEQ multiplex PCR; TCRdb's copy keeps in-frame clones and lacks some. The data contain approximately 60,000 clones, approximately 82% of them singletons. Sequences were derived from CD4+ or CD8+ T cells sorted from blood, sampled in a trial of the OX40 agonist ivuxolimab. The chain links TRBV6-1 to TRBJ2-7, with 8 bases identical to TRBD1. The clonotype comes from an adult with an advanced solid tumor such as melanoma, head and neck, liver or kidney cancer. The CDR3 DNA is TGTGCCAGCAGTACGCGACAGGGGAGTGACGAGCAGTACTTC. Translation: CASSTRQGSDEQYF.